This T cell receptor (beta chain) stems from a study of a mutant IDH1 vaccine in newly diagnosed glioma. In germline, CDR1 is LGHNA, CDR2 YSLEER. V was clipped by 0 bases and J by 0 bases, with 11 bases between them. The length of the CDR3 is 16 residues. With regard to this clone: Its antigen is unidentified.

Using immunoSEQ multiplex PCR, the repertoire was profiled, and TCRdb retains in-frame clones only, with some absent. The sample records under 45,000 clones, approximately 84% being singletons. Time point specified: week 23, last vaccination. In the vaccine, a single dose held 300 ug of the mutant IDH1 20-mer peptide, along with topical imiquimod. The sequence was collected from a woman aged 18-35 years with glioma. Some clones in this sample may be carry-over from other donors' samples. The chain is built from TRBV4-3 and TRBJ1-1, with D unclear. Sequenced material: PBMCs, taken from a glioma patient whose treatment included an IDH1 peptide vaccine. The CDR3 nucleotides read TGCGCCAGCAGCCAAGAGGTTACAGCTTTGAACACTGAAGCTTTCTTT. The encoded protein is CASSQEVTALNTEAFF.